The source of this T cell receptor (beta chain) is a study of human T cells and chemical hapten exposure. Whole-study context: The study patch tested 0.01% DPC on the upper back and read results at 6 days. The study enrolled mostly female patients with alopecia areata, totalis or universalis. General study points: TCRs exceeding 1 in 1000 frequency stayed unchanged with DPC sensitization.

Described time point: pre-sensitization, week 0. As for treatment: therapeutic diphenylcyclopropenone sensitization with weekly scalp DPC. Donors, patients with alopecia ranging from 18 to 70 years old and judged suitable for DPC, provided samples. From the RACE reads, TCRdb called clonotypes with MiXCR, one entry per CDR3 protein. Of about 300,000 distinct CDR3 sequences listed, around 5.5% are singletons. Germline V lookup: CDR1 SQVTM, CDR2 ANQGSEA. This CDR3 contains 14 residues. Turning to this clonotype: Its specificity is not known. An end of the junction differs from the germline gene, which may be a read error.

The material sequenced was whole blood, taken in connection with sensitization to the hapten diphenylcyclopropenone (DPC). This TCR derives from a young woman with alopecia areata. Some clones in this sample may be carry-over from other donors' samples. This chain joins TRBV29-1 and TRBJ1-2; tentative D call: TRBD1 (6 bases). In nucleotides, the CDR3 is TGCAGCGTTAATGTGGGGGCGTCATATTATGGCTACTCCTTC. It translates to CSVNVGASYYGYSF.